Below, one T cell receptor (beta chain) is given with its context. Under the authors' procedure: Amplification with reference gene primers provided the estimates of nucleated cell counts. Sequenced by immunoSEQ multiplex PCR; TCRdb stores in-frame clones only, minus some. D and trimming come from the DNA, and the V and J calls and clone size come from that table. The sample yields tens of thousands of clones, 80% to 90% seen once. This sample was taken from a study of blood T cell repertoires in COVID-19. In the study overall: Sources were T cells, B-cell-depleted T cells, or PBMCs; the material itself was cDNA or gDNA.

The ends were cut back, 0 bases at V and 2 bases at J, with 14 bases in the middle. CDR3 length equals 16 residues. Germline CDR1 is SNHLY and CDR2 is FYNNEI. The receptor comes from a man aged 70-80 years with active COVID-19. The chain couples TRBV2 to TRBJ2-7, with D tentatively TRBD1 (6 bases). Source material: peripheral blood. CDR3 residues: CASSEAGAGVAYEQYF. As DNA, the CDR3 is TGTGCCAGCAGTGAAGCCGGGGCAGGGGTGGCCTACGAGCAGTACTTC.